The 26 T cell receptor beta chains reported below all come from one sample, sequenced in a study of CD8 T cell repertoires and HIV-1 epitope variants. Produced via immunoSEQ multiplex PCR; TCRdb's table is partial and in-frame only. The profile shows over 90,000 clones, 60% to 80% of them singletons. Material: uncultured baseline CD8+ T cells from peripheral blood mononuclear cells (PBMCs). The receptors come from a male donor with HIV.

This clone was observed a handful of times. The sample contains more than one DNA sequence encoding this CDR3. The chain links TRBV28 to TRBJ1-2, with no clear D. Trimming cost V 2 bases and J 8 bases, with 9 bases left between them. Germline lookup yields CDR1 MDHEN and CDR2 SYDVKM. The CDR3 consists of 12 residues. Written as DNA, the CDR3 is TGTGCCAGCAGTTTAGGACGGGGAGGCTACACCTTC. It specifies CASSLGRGGYTF.

This sequence joins TRBV25-1 and TRBJ1-1, with D tentatively TRBD1 (6 bases). This CDR3 is built from 14 residues. Between the trimmed V and J ends, which lost 3 bases and 1 base, there was a span of 9 bases. CDR1 MGHDK and CDR2 SYGVNS come from the germline V gene. The CDR3: CASSDGQRNTEAFF. CDR3 DNA: TGTGCCAGCAGTGACGGACAGAGGAACACTGAAGCTTTCTTT.

This chain connects TRBV5-1 to TRBJ2-7; 8 nucleotides match TRBD2. CDR1 SGHRS and CDR2 YFSETQ come from the germline V gene. The V and J ends lost 5 bases and 6 bases, in that order; junction bases with no gene match: 13. This CDR3 has 15 amino acids. Here the CDR3 DNA reads TGCGCCAGCAGTTTTTTAGCGGGGACCCTCTCCGAGCAGTACTTC. Amino acid sequence: CASSFLAGTLSEQYF.

The chain combines TRBV19 with TRBJ2-5; D is perhaps TRBD2 (5 bases). The CDR3 extends over 16 amino acids. Germline V gene lookup returns CDR1 LNHDA and CDR2 SQIVND (reference sequence). V was cut by 3 bases and J by 2 bases, with 16 bases left in between. The CDR3 loop reads CASSIRLAGLQETQYF. In nucleotides, the CDR3 is TGTGCCAGTAGTATTCGTTTGGCGGGCTTACAAGAGACCCAGTACTTC.

This chain connects TRBV30 to TRBJ2-7; D is unresolved. Looked up from germline, CDR1 is GTSNPN and CDR2 is SVGIG (reference sequence). The V end lost 0 bases, the J end lost 9 bases, and 12 bases lay between the germline ends. This CDR3 region has 12 residues. Written as DNA, the CDR3 is TGTGCCTGGAGTGTACTCAGATCAAGGCAGTACTTC. It is translated as CAWSVLRSRQYF.

This chain links TRBV19 with TRBJ1-4, with 9 positions matching TRBD1. The CDR3 is 15 amino acids. Trimming at V came to 5 bases and at J to 5 bases, leaving 6 bases not matched to a gene. CDR1 and CDR2 from the germline V gene are LNHDA and SQIVND (reference sequence). The CDR3 protein is CASSLSGQGNEKLFF. Written as DNA, the CDR3 is TGTGCCAGTAGTCTATCGGGACAGGGAAATGAAAAACTGTTTTTT.

This chain uses TRBV19 with TRBJ2-7; D gene ambiguous. V lost 5 bases to trimming and J lost 3 bases, with 5 bases between them. The germline CDR1 and CDR2 sequences are LNHDA and SQIVND (reference sequence). CDR3 size: 11 residues. The CDR3 sequence is CASSFNYEQYF. CDR3 coding DNA: TGTGCCAGTAGTTTCAACTACGAGCAGTACTTC.

The chain is built from TRBV29-1 and TRBJ2-2; 7 nucleotides line up with TRBD1. This CDR3 is 13 amino acids long. The junction had 6 bases not matched to a gene; V was cut back by 4 bases and J by 7 bases. CDR1 and CDR2 from the germline V gene are SQVTM and ANQGSEA. CDR3 sequence: CSVVAGGIGELFF. DNA of the CDR3: TGCAGCGTTGTGGCAGGGGGAATCGGGGAGCTGTTTTTT.

The chain carries TRBV14 and TRBJ2-7; 8 nucleotides match TRBD2. CDR1 and CDR2 (germline): SGHDN, FVKESK. The CDR3 length is 15 residues. With 1 base clipped from V and 3 bases from J, the junction kept 5 bases outside the gene matches. The CDR3 region is CASSQGAGGLYEQYF. The CDR3 DNA reads TGTGCCAGCAGCCAAGGGGCGGGAGGTCTCTACGAGCAGTACTTC.

In its sample, this clone was seen many times. This chain links TRBV18 with TRBJ2-7; D is unresolved. The CDR3 loop spans 14 amino acids. The V end was cut by 1 base, the J end by 2 bases, with 9 bases between. CDR1 is KGHSH and CDR2 is LQKENI in the germline V gene. The CDR3 loop is CASSPRPITYEQYF. The CDR3 DNA sequence: TGTGCCAGCTCACCACGTCCGATAACCTACGAGCAGTACTTC.

V is TRBV6-6 and J is TRBJ1-2, with TRBD1 as a possible D gene (6 bases). CDR1 is MNHNY and CDR2 is SVGAGI in the germline V gene (reference sequence). Trimming took off 6 bases at V and 5 bases at J, with 16 bases between the two ends. This CDR3 has 14 amino acids. In DNA form, the CDR3 reads TGTGCCAGCAGAACCGGGACATCGGATTATGGCTACACCTTC. This sequence encodes CASRTGTSDYGYTF.

This clone was observed many times. The genes are TRBV7-3 and TRBJ1-1; D is unclear. From germline, CDR1 is SGHTA and CDR2 FQGTGA. CDR3 length equals 13 residues. Deletions cut 3 bases from V and 0 bases from J, with 5 bases between. The CDR3 DNA sequence: TGTGCCAGCAGCTTTGGGCTGAACACTGAAGCTTTCTTT. Protein: CASSFGLNTEAFF.

This chain links TRBV5-4 with TRBJ2-5; the D gene is possibly TRBD1 (6 bases). Trimming took 0 bases from V and 4 from J, leaving 16 bases between them. The germline gives CDR1 SGHNT, CDR2 YYREEE (reference sequence). The CDR3 length is 16 residues. The CDR3 loop reads CASSLAAGFRGETQYF. CDR3 bases: TGTGCCAGCAGCTTGGCGGCAGGGTTCAGGGGAGAGACCCAGTACTTC.

This clone has only a few counts. The chain couples TRBV9 to TRBJ1-3; 7 bases are shared with TRBD1. J gave up 0 bases and V 0 bases, and 3 bases lay outside the gene matches. Germline CDR1 reads SGDLS; CDR2 reads YYNGEE. The length of the CDR3 is 16 residues. CDR3 DNA sequence: TGTGCCAGCAGCGTAGGACAGGGAATCTCTGGAAACACCATATATTTT. This gives the protein CASSVGQGISGNTIYF.

This clone was recorded only once. V and J are TRBV25-1 and TRBJ2-1; 9 positions match TRBD2. The CDR3 extends over 15 amino acids. With 4 bases clipped from V and 7 bases from J, the junction kept 8 bases outside the gene matches. From germline, CDR1 is MGHDK and CDR2 SYGVNS. CDR3 protein: CASSAALAGRNEQFF. The CDR3 region has the DNA TGTGCCAGCAGTGCGGCCCTAGCGGGGAGAAATGAGCAGTTCTTC.

This clone was counted only a few times. The V and J genes are TRBV6-5 and TRBJ2-7; 12 bases align to TRBD1. This CDR3 has 15 residues. Losses at the gene ends were 5 bases for V and 7 bases for J; bases not matched to a gene: 9. The germline V gene encodes CDR1 MNHEY and CDR2 SVGAGI. The DNA of the CDR3 is TGTGCCAGCAGTACCGGGACAGGGGGCATGGTTGAGCAGTACTTC. This sequence encodes CASSTGTGGMVEQYF.

This rearrangement joins TRBV5-5 to TRBJ1-1; 9 bases are shared with TRBD1. CDR1 SGHKS and CDR2 YYEKEE come from the germline V gene (reference sequence). This CDR3 has 14 amino acids. V lost 2 bases, J lost 5 bases, and 4 bases stayed unmatched. This chain's CDR3 is CASSLGQGFTEAFF. In nucleotides, the CDR3 is TGTGCCAGCAGCTTAGGACAGGGGTTTACTGAAGCTTTCTTT. Complete variable domain (other parts from reference TRBV5-5 and TRBJ1-1): DAGVTQSPTHLIKTRGQQVTLRCSPISGHKSVSWYQQVLGQGPQFIFQYYEKEERGRGNFPDRFSARQFPNYSSELNVNALLLGDSALYLCASSLGQGFTEAFFGQGTRLTVV.

The chain couples TRBV6-6 to TRBJ2-1; 12 bases map to TRBD2. The trim removed 6 bases at V and 6 bases at J, leaving 9 bases unmatched. Germline V gene sequence: CDR1 MNHNY, CDR2 SVGAGI (reference sequence). CDR3 length equals 16 residues. The CDR3 nucleotides read TGTGCCAGCAGCTCCCTAGCGGGGGGGCCCCCCAATGAGCAGTTCTTC. It codes for CASSSLAGGPPNEQFF.

This sequence joins TRBV27 and TRBJ1-2; TRBD1 is a possible D gene (6 bases). Trimming took 3 bases from V and 7 from J, leaving 21 bases between them. The CDR3 extends over 16 amino acids. Germline CDR1 reads MNHEY; CDR2 reads SMNVEV (reference sequence). In DNA, the CDR3 is TGTGCCAGCAGTTTTAGGGGGGCGGAGGGGTTAACTGGCTACACCTTC. Translating gives CASSFRGAEGLTGYTF.

The V call is TRBV19, the J call TRBJ2-1, with TRBD2 matching over 12 bases. Trimming at V came to 4 bases and at J to 5 bases, leaving 15 bases not matched to a gene. This CDR3 region has 19 residues. From germline, CDR1 is LNHDA and CDR2 SQIVND (reference sequence). The CDR3 loop reads CASSTSGRASRAINNEQFF. The DNA of the CDR3 is TGTGCCAGTAGTACTAGCGGGAGGGCCTCTAGGGCAATCAACAATGAGCAGTTCTTC.

This chain links TRBV19 with TRBJ1-2, with D perhaps TRBD1 (6 bases). V lost 10 bases, J lost 3 bases, and 15 bases lay in between. Germline CDR1 is LNHDA and CDR2 is SQIVND (reference sequence). The CDR3 loop spans 13 amino acids. This chain's CDR3 is CAILDSPDYGYTF. In DNA, the CDR3 is TGTGCCATTTTGGACAGCCCAGACTATGGCTACACCTTC.

The CDR3 DNA reads as TGTGCTAGTGCCTTTGGTGGCGGTTCCTACGAGCAGTACTTC. It codes for CASAFGGGSYEQYF. The chain joins TRBV12-5 to TRBJ2-7; D remains unclear. Germline CDR1 reads LGHNT; CDR2 reads FRNRAP. The V and J ends lost 7 bases and 1 base respectively, with 14 bases between them. The CDR3 spans 14 residues.

The chain has TRBV4-3 and TRBJ1-5; D not certain. CDR3 length: 14 amino acids. The V gene lost 1 base and the J gene lost 7 bases, with 11 bases spanning the gap. From germline, CDR1 is LGHNA and CDR2 YSLEER. The CDR3 DNA is TGCGCCAGCAGCCAAGGGGTAGGTCTGCAGCCCCAGCATTTT. Its translation is CASSQGVGLQPQHF.

There are a few counts of this clone. This chain links TRBV2 with TRBJ1-5, with D possibly being TRBD1 (5 bases). The CDR3 runs to 15 residues. V dropped 3 bases and J dropped 3 bases, with 12 bases sitting between them. Per the germline V gene, CDR1 is SNHLY and CDR2 is FYNNEI. CDR3 region: CASSEDQGANQPQHF. CDR3 nucleotide sequence: TGTGCCAGCAGTGAGGATCAGGGCGCCAATCAGCCCCAGCATTTT.

This chain connects TRBV5-1 to TRBJ2-7, with D hard to call. CDR1 and CDR2 from the germline V gene are SGHRS and YFSETQ. This CDR3 has 11 residues. The ends were cut back, 7 bases at V and 6 bases at J, with 11 bases in the middle. CDR3 amino acids: CASGNGAEQYF. The CDR3 nucleotides read TGCGCCAGCGGGAACGGTGCCGAGCAGTACTTC.

The genes are TRBV2 and TRBJ2-7; the D gene is possibly TRBD1 (6 bases). Germline CDR1 SNHLY, CDR2 FYNNEI. V gave up 7 bases and J gave up 1 base, with 11 bases separating them. The CDR3 loop spans 13 amino acids. The CDR3 DNA follows: TGTGCCAGCACTAGGGACATGTCCTACGAGCAGTACTTC. It encodes CASTRDMSYEQYF.